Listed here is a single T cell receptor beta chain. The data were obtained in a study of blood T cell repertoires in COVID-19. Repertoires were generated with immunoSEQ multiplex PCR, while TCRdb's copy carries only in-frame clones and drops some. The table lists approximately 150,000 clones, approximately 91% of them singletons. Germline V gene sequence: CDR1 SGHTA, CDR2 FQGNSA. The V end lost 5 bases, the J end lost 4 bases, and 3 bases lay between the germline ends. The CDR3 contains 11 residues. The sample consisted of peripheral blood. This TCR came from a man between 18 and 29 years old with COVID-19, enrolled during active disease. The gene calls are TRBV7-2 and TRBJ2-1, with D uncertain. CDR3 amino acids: CASSPYNEQFF. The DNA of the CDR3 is TGTGCCAGCAGCCCATACAATGAGCAGTTCTTC.